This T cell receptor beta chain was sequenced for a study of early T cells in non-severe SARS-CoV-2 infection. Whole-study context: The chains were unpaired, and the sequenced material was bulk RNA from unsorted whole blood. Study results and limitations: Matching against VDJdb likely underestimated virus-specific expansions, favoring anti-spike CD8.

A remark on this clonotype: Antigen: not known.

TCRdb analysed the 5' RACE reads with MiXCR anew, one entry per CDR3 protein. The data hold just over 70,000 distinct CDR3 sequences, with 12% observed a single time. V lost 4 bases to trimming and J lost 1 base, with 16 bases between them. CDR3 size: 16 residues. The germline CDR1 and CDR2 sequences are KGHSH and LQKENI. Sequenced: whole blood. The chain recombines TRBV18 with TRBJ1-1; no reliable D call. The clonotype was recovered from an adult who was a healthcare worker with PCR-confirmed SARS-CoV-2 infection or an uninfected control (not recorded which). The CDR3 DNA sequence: TGTGCCAGCTCACGGACCAAGCACGAACGGAACACTGAAGCTTTCTTT. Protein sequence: CASSRTKHERNTEAFF.